This T cell receptor beta chain is from a study of CD8 T cells in ankylosing spondylitis. Whole-study results and caveats: In ankylosing spondylitis blood, a motif of eight highly homologous TCR beta variants appeared characteristic. CD8+ disease-linked clones were present at relatively low frequencies in blood.

CDR1 is LGHDT, CDR2 YNNKEL, per germline (reference sequence). CDR3 length equals 15 residues. V was clipped by 4 bases and J by 2 bases, with 15 bases between them. TCRdb reanalysed the 5' RACE reads using MiXCR and keeps one entry per CDR3 protein. Of approximately 200,000 distinct CDR3 sequences listed, roughly 13% are singletons. Note on this clonotype: As yet, its antigen is unknown.

The genes are TRBV3-1 and TRBJ2-7; weak D call: TRBD2 (5 bases). Sequenced sample: blood, either unsorted or a sorted T cell fraction (not recorded which). The clonotype comes from a male donor with ankylosing spondylitis or in good health (not recorded which). Here the CDR3 reads CASSPFSGGTYEQYF. CDR3 DNA: TGTGCCAGCAGCCCATTCAGCGGTGGAACCTACGAGCAGTACTTC.